This is a list of T cell receptor beta chains from one sample in a study of blood T cells in healthy people across ages. One entry per CDR3 protein, called by TCRdb with MiXCR from the 5' RACE reads. The table shows about a million distinct CDR3 sequences, with 35% to 40% occurring only once. Source material: blood. The receptors originated from a man between 18 and 29 years old in good health. CDR3s include the opening cysteine and the closing phenylalanine or tryptophan. D genes are given only for firm matches. Some rows mark clone size as missing; the rest say once, few, many or name a class of expanded clone.

J | D | size | V | DNA | CDR3
TRBJ2-1 | . | once | TRBV11-2 | TGTGCCAGCAGCGTCGGTCTGGGCCCGATCTACGAGCAGTTCTTC | CASSVGLGPIYEQFF
TRBJ2-7 | . | few | TRBV3-1 | TGTGCCAGCAGCCCCTCTTGGGGGAATAGCCCCTACGAGCAGTACTTC | CASSPSWGNSPYEQYF
TRBJ1-1 | . | . | TRBV7-3 | TGTGCCAGCAGCTTAACGAACGGAGAGAACACTGAAGCTTTCTTT | CASSLTNGENTEAFF
TRBJ1-4 | . | few | TRBV6-1 | TGTGCCAGCAGTGGCCTTGGCCAGGCGGAAAAACTGTTTTTT | CASSGLGQAEKLFF
TRBJ2-5 | . | . | TRBV18 | TGTGCCAGCTCACCAGTGGCGACAGGCCAAGAGACCCAGTACTTC | CASSPVATGQETQYF
TRBJ1-5 | . | . | TRBV9 | TGTGCCAGCAGCCAGACAGCCTCCCTAGGTCAGCCCCAGCATTTT | CASSQTASLGQPQHF
TRBJ1-6 | . | . | TRBV7-2 | TGTGCCAGCAGCTTAGTGGGGACACCCCGTTCACCCCTCCACTTT | CASSLVGTPRSPLHF
TRBJ2-3 | TRBD2 | . | TRBV29-1 | TGCAGCGCCGTAAGCCCCCGCGGGGGGGAAGAGATACGGTATTTT | CSAVSPRGGEEIRYF
TRBJ2-1 | . | . | TRBV4-3 | TGCGCCAGCAGCCAAGGGCGGCGGGGATTTAATGAGCAGTTCTTC | CASSQGRRGFNEQFF
TRBJ1-1 | TRBD1 | . | TRBV10-3 | TGTGCCATCAGTTCTGACAGGGGGAACACTGAAGCTTTCTTT | CAISSDRGNTEAFF
TRBJ2-5 | TRBD2 | . | TRBV6-2/TRBV6-3 | TGTGCCGGGGGACTAGCCGGGACCCAGTACTTC | CAGGLAGTQYF
TRBJ2-7 | . | . | TRBV12-3/TRBV12-4 | TGTGCCAGCAGTTTACTGGGCAGGTCCTCTACCGAGCAGTACTTC | CASSLLGRSSTEQYF
TRBJ2-5 | . | once | TRBV2 | TGTGCCAGCAGTGAAGACGTGGGAAGGGAGACCCAGTACTTC | CASSEDVGRETQYF
TRBJ2-3 | TRBD1 | . | TRBV7-3 | TGTGCCAGCAGCTTATCAACAGGGGAAAGCACAGATACGCAGTATTTT | CASSLSTGESTDTQYF
TRBJ2-3 | TRBD2 | few | TRBV7-2 | TGTGCCAGCAGCTTATTAACTAGCGGGGGCGAGAGCACAGATACGCAGTATTTT | CASSLLTSGGESTDTQYF
TRBJ1-6 | . | . | TRBV3-1 | TGTGCCAGCAGCCAAATGGGCAGGTATAATTCACCCCTCCACTTT | CASSQMGRYNSPLHF
TRBJ2-1 | . | few | TRBV5-1 | TGCGCCAGCAGTCCCCTCGGACATCGGAGCAATGAGCAGTTCTTC | CASSPLGHRSNEQFF
TRBJ1-2 | . | . | TRBV7-2 | TGTGCCAGCAGTCCCGGGACGTCCGACTATGGCTACACCTTC | CASSPGTSDYGYTF
TRBJ1-2 | . | . | TRBV14 | TGTGCCAGCAGCCAGAGCCCGGCACAGCGCAACTATGGCTACACCTTC | CASSQSPAQRNYGYTF
TRBJ1-2 | . | . | TRBV20-1 | TGCAGTGCTAGAGATAAAGGGACATTTCAGGGCTACACCTTC | CSARDKGTFQGYTF
TRBJ1-5 | TRBD1 | once | TRBV12-3/TRBV12-4 | TGTGCCAGCAGCCTGGCGACAGGGGGCGACCCTAGTCAGCCCCAGCATTTT | CASSLATGGDPSQPQHF
TRBJ1-4 | . | once | TRBV7-2 | TGTGCCAGCAGCTTGGGGGCGGCTAGTGAAAAACTGTTTTTT | CASSLGAASEKLFF
TRBJ1-2 | TRBD1 | few | TRBV29-1 | TGCAGCGTTGGTACAGGGGAGAGGTATGGCTACACCTTC | CSVGTGERYGYTF
TRBJ2-5 | . | few | TRBV2 | TGTGCCAGCACCTCGGAGGGTAGGGGATTGGCCCAGTACTTC | CASTSEGRGLAQYF
TRBJ2-3 | TRBD1 | many | TRBV2 | TGTGCCAGCAGTGGGACAGGCGAAGATACGCAGTATTTT | CASSGTGEDTQYF
TRBJ1-1 | . | . | TRBV13 | TGTGCCAGCAGCTTAGGAGGGGCTTACCCTTTCTTT | CASSLGGAYPFF
TRBJ2-6 | . | few | TRBV2 | TGTGCCAGCAGTGACGACAGGACGGGGGCCAACGTCCTGACTTTC | CASSDDRTGANVLTF
TRBJ2-3 | . | . | TRBV24-1 | TGTGCCACCAGTGATTTTGGGCCAGACACAGATACGCAGTATTTT | CATSDFGPDTDTQYF
TRBJ2-7 | . | . | TRBV5-1 | TGCGCCAGCAGCTTGGGCCGCGGGATAGCCTACGAGCAGTACTTC | CASSLGRGIAYEQYF
TRBJ2-7 | . | few | TRBV28 | TGTGCCAGCAGCCCCGGGGCGAACTACGAGCAGTACTTC | CASSPGANYEQYF
TRBJ2-3 | TRBD2 | many | TRBV4-3 | TGCGCCAGCAGCTTTAGACTAGCGGGGGTCACAGATACGCAGTATTTT | CASSFRLAGVTDTQYF
TRBJ2-7 | TRBD2 | once | TRBV23-1 | TGCGCCAGCAGTCAAATACTAGCGGGGGGCCCTAGTTACGAGCAGTACTTC | CASSQILAGGPSYEQYF
TRBJ1-4 | . | many | TRBV11-2 | TGTGCCAGCAGCTCCCCGGACAGAGGACGAGAAAAACTGTTTTTT | CASSSPDRGREKLFF
TRBJ2-2 | TRBD2 | few | TRBV12-3/TRBV12-4 | TGTGCCAGCAGTCAACTAGCGGGGGGGAACACCGGGGAGCTGTTTTTT | CASSQLAGGNTGELFF
TRBJ2-3 | . | few | TRBV20-1 | TGCAGTGCTACACACACAGATACGCAGTATTTT | CSATHTDTQYF
TRBJ2-1 | TRBD1 | . | TRBV7-2 | TGTGCCAGCAGCTTCGACAGGGGGCTAAACAATGAGCAGTTCTTC | CASSFDRGLNNEQFF
TRBJ2-1 | TRBD1 | . | TRBV11-2 | TGTGCCAGCAGCCCGCGAGGCCAGGGGGCGTACAATGAGCAGTTCTTC | CASSPRGQGAYNEQFF
TRBJ1-2 | TRBD1 | . | TRBV4-2 | TGTGCCAGCAGCCAGGTTACCGGGACAGGGGATGGCTACACCTTC | CASSQVTGTGDGYTF
TRBJ1-1 | . | few | TRBV13 | TGTGCCAGCAGCTTAGTGGGTGGGGCAACTGAAGCTTTCTTT | CASSLVGGATEAFF
TRBJ2-1 | . | few | TRBV4-2 | TGTGCCAGCAGCCAAGAATGGGTGGGGACGAGTACGTTCTTC | CASSQEWVGTSTFF